This T cell receptor (beta chain) was profiled in a study of blood T cell repertoires in COVID-19. Study-level background: The United States, Italy and Spain were the sources of the acute and convalescent COVID-19 samples.

This clone was counted a few times. The CDR3 is made up of 16 amino acids. V was trimmed by 3 bases and J by 5 bases, leaving 16 bases between them. From germline, CDR1 is LNHDA and CDR2 SQIVND (reference sequence). TCRdb's copy holds only in-frame clones and misses some; the assay was immunoSEQ multiplex PCR. This repertoire shows just under 250,000 clones, around 89% found once; its top ten account for over 4%. The receptor comes from a woman in her 30s who had recovered from COVID-19. Specimen: PBMCs or T cells enriched from blood (not recorded which). The V call is TRBV19, the J call TRBJ2-2; tentatively, D is TRBD1 (5 bases). CDR3 nucleotide sequence: TGTGCCAGTAGTATCAGGGCCTCCTCCCGGACCGGGGAGCTGTTTTTT. This gives the protein CASSIRASSRTGELFF.